This entry features one T cell receptor beta chain sequence. This record comes from a study of tumor and adjacent non-tumor tissue in lung cancer. Three rounds of nested PCR, following a modified ARM-PCR protocol, produced the TCRbeta library. TCRdb reprocessed the multiplex PCR reads with MiXCR, giving one entry per CDR3 protein. The sample lists 80,000 or so distinct CDR3 sequences, approximately 80% occurring once. This CDR3 has 16 residues. V dropped 8 bases and J dropped 0 bases, with 22 bases sitting between them. Germline CDR1 DFQATT, CDR2 SNEGSKA (reference sequence). No cell sorting was done before RNA was extracted from the tissue. This non-tumor lung sample came from over 3 cm beyond the tumor edge.

Sequencing was performed on distant non-tumor lung tissue. The TCR comes from a man between 60 and 75 years old with non-small cell lung cancer. The chain couples TRBV20-1 to TRBJ1-1, with no clear D. The CDR3 loop is CSSPTETQIMNTEAFF. The CDR3 DNA is TGCAGTTCCCCGACCGAGACTCAGATCATGAACACTGAAGCTTTCTTT.